This T cell receptor beta chain originates from a study of long-term antiretroviral therapy in people with HIV. This CDR3 region has 18 residues. Germline V CDR1 and CDR2: LNHDA, SQIVND (reference sequence). V dropped 3 bases and J dropped 0; count of bases not matched to a gene: 11. Study-wide points: Sampling of blood ran from 2004 to 2017, and older ART regimens were possibly in use. In HIV, the repertoires covered a tighter span of CDR3 lengths than in controls.

Researchers report immunoSEQ v3.0 was run at survey level. Sequencing of each sample targeted about 40,000-50,000 T-cell genomes. TCRdb's table, derived via immunoSEQ multiplex PCR, lists solely in-frame clones and lacks some. The sample holds about 16,000 clones; roughly 90% are singletons and the top ten take 12%. As for this clone: Its antigen is not identified.

The TCR sequence derives from a man in his fifties with HIV. This material consisted of unsorted PBMCs, taken 0.7 years before starting antiretroviral therapy. The chain carries TRBV19 and TRBJ1-1, with TRBD1 matching 9 bases. Here the CDR3 DNA reads TGTGCCAGTAGTATCTTGGCGGGGACAGGGTGGATGAACACTGAAGCTTTCTTT. Its protein product is CASSILAGTGWMNTEAFF.